This TCR beta chain was sequenced in a study of blood T cells in healthy people across ages. Broader study findings: With donor CMV status unknown, expanded clonotype changes were possibly confounded.

V was trimmed by 0 bases and J by 7 bases, leaving 15 bases between them. The CDR3 is made up of 16 amino acids. Germline CDR1 and CDR2: LGHNA and YSLEER. This clonotype showed up just a few times. Antigen unknown. The donors, healthy Caucasians from Russia, were aged about 6 to 95. RNA extraction gave at least 5 micrograms of total RNA per sample. The use of a sample-barcoded 5' primer and a J-beta primer mix characterized a second PCR of roughly 6 to 12 cycles. A template-switch adaptor that had 12 random nucleotides put a tag on each cDNA molecule. TCRdb re-called the 5' RACE reads with MiXCR, one entry per CDR3 protein. The sample consists of around 850,000 distinct CDR3 sequences, 35% to 40% of them appearing once.

The sequence was obtained from a man aged 18-30 years in good health. The sequenced sample was blood. This sequence joins TRBV4-3 and TRBJ1-4; D call uncertain. CDR3 coding DNA: TGCGCCAGCAGCCAAGATTTAGGCAAAGAAGGTGAAAAACTGTTTTTT. It encodes CASSQDLGKEGEKLFF.